The clone carrying this T cell receptor beta chain was picked up many times. The assay was immunoSEQ multiplex PCR, and TCRdb's table has in-frame clones only and misses some. Among about 130,000 clones listed, roughly 90% were seen once. This entry is derived from a study of control samples from healthy donors and cancer patients. This receptor was identified in a man younger than 35 in good health. The sequenced material came from blood.

The CDR3 is CASSSQHGTEAFF. CDR3 bases: TGTGCCAGCAGCTCCCAACATGGGACTGAAGCTTTCTTT. The chain has TRBV7-3 and TRBJ1-1, with unresolved D. V lost 4 bases and J lost 5, with 11 bases in between. Germline CDR1 is SGHTA and CDR2 is FQGTGA. This CDR3 is 13 amino acids long.